The 15 T cell receptor beta chains listed next were all sequenced from one sample in a study of cytomegalovirus exposure and HLA in healthy donors. The PCR contained 60 Vbeta and 13 Jbeta primers. Data came from immunoSEQ multiplex PCR; TCRdb stores just in-frame clones and leaves some out. The sample yields roughly 120,000 clones, 73% seen once. Input material: PBMCs. The receptors originated from a woman in her thirties or forties in good health and CMV-seropositive.

In its sample, this clone was seen a few times. The V gene is TRBV5-1, the J gene TRBJ2-7; TRBD2 matches at 8 bases. The CDR3 is 15 amino acids. J gave up 10 bases and V 0 bases, and 12 bases lay outside the gene matches. Germline V gives CDR1 SGHRS, CDR2 YFSETQ. DNA for the CDR3: TGCGCCAGCAGCTTGGGATTGAGAGCGGGGGACTCTCAGTACTTC. It translates to CASSLGLRAGDSQYF.

The chain combines TRBV14 with TRBJ2-1; tentative D call: TRBD2 (6 bases). Germline-derived CDR1 and CDR2 are SGHDN and FVKESK. With 5 bases removed from V and 4 bases from J, the gap between germline ends came to 15 bases. The CDR3 sequence is 15 residues long. The CDR3 DNA is TGTGCCAGCAGCTTCCGGGACTTACATTACAATGAGCAGTTCTTC. It specifies CASSFRDLHYNEQFF.

CDR3 protein: CASGQRAARLDNEQFF. CDR3 in DNA: TGTGCTAGTGGGCAGAGGGCGGCTAGGTTGGACAATGAGCAGTTCTTC. The rearrangement joins TRBV12-5 to TRBJ2-1, with D perhaps matching TRBD2 (5 bases). This CDR3 has 16 amino acids. The V end was cut by 6 bases, the J end by 5 bases, with 20 bases between. Germline V gives CDR1 LGHNT, CDR2 FRNRAP.

The rearrangement uses TRBV2 and TRBJ2-1; D is undetermined. The germline CDR1 and CDR2 sequences are SNHLY and FYNNEI. The CDR3 consists of 14 residues. The V and J ends lost 4 bases and 6 bases respectively, with 13 bases between them. CDR3 in amino acids: CASSVSTTSNEQFF. The CDR3 nucleotides read TGTGCCAGCAGTGTCAGTACTACGAGCAATGAGCAGTTCTTC.

This rearrangement joins TRBV18 to TRBJ2-2; 16 bases line up with TRBD2. CDR1 and CDR2 (germline): KGHSH, LQKENI. V trimming: 0 bases; J trimming: 2 bases; junction bases outside the gene matches: 9. The CDR3 contains 21 residues. CDR3 amino acids: CASSPPQGLAGGDSNTGELFF. The CDR3 region has the DNA TGTGCCAGCTCACCACCCCAGGGACTAGCGGGGGGGGATTCAAACACCGGGGAGCTGTTTTTT.

The V and J genes are TRBV30 and TRBJ1-1; D is perhaps TRBD1 (6 bases). This CDR3 comprises 14 residues. V lost 2 bases, J lost 3 bases, and 13 bases lay in between. CDR1 GTSNPN and CDR2 SVGIG come from the germline V gene (reference sequence). CDR3 nucleotides: TGTGCCTGGAGTAGGGGGGGATGGGACACTGAAGCTTTCTTT. Residues: CAWSRGGWDTEAFF.

This clone was counted once. The V and J genes are TRBV6-5 and TRBJ2-7; perhaps TRBD1 as D (5 bases). Looked up from germline, CDR1 is MNHEY and CDR2 is SVGAGI. The CDR3 contains 14 residues. V gave up 2 bases and J gave up 4 bases, with 12 bases separating them. CDR3 residues: CASSYQGRAYEQYF. The CDR3 DNA follows: TGTGCCAGCAGTTACCAGGGCAGGGCTTACGAGCAGTACTTC.

This chain links TRBV15 with TRBJ2-3; D might be TRBD2 (5 bases). The germline V and J ends were trimmed by 5 bases and 0 bases, with 9 bases remaining between them. The germline V gene has CDR1 LNHNV and CDR2 YYDKDF (reference sequence). This CDR3 comprises 14 residues. The CDR3 is CATSFGKSTDTQYF. The CDR3 region has the DNA TGTGCCACCAGCTTCGGGAAAAGCACAGATACGCAGTATTTT.

The J gene is TRBJ1-2, the V gene TRBV5-1; D perhaps matches TRBD1 (6 bases). The CDR3 runs to 12 residues. Looked up from germline, CDR1 is SGHRS and CDR2 is YFSETQ. V lost 4 bases and J 8 bases, leaving 12 bases between the germline ends. DNA for the CDR3: TGCGCCAGCAGCAACGCAGGGGAGGGCTACACCTTC. Its translation: CASSNAGEGYTF.

The CDR3 reads CASSSYRGMVADTQYF. CDR3 DNA sequence: TGTGCCAGTAGTTCATACAGGGGTATGGTGGCAGATACGCAGTATTTT. The gene calls are TRBV19 and TRBJ2-3, with 7 bases matching TRBD1. Trimming removed 5 bases from V and 4 bases from J; junction bases left unmatched: 12. The CDR3 totals 16 residues. Germline values: CDR1 LNHDA, CDR2 SQIVND (reference sequence).

Written as DNA, the CDR3 is TGTGCCAGCCGAGAGGGGGGGCGAGGTGAAAAACTGTTTTTT. This gives the protein CASREGGRGEKLFF. V and J are TRBV7-9 and TRBJ1-4, with D perhaps TRBD1 (6 bases). Trimming took off 8 bases at V and 7 bases at J, with 17 bases between the two ends. The germline V gene encodes CDR1 SEHNR and CDR2 FQNEAQ (reference sequence). This CDR3 comprises 14 residues. Drawing the rest from reference TRBV7-9 and TRBJ1-4, the complete variable domain is DTGVSQNPRHKITKRGQNVTFRCDPISEHNRLYWYRQTLGQGPEFLTYFQNEAQLEKSRLLSDRFSAERPKGSFSTLEIQRTEQGDSAMYLCASREGGRGEKLFFGSGTQLSVL.

CDR3 sequence reads: CSVTGEAGELFF. As DNA, the CDR3 is TGCAGCGTGACAGGGGAGGCCGGGGAGCTGTTTTTT. This chain links TRBV29-1 with TRBJ2-2, with 8 bases lining up with TRBD1. CDR3 length equals 12 residues. V gave up 6 bases and J gave up 6 bases; unmatched junction bases: 3. Germline-derived CDR1 and CDR2 are SQVTM and ANQGSEA.

The chain recombines TRBV6-1 with TRBJ1-4; TRBD1 matches at 8 bases. Germline values: CDR1 MNHNS, CDR2 SASEGT. With 8 bases clipped from V and 5 bases from J, the junction kept 10 bases outside the gene matches. The CDR3 totals 15 residues. CDR3 loop: CASGARTGQNEKLFF. The CDR3 DNA reads as TGTGCCAGCGGAGCCAGGACAGGGCAAAATGAAAAACTGTTTTTT.

The V call is TRBV19, the J call TRBJ1-5; a possible D gene is TRBD1 (6 bases). Per the germline V gene, CDR1 is LNHDA and CDR2 is SQIVND (reference sequence). There are 13 residues in the CDR3. Trimming cost V 7 bases and J 2 bases, with 9 bases left between them. The CDR3 DNA reads TGTGCCAGTAACAGGGCCCGCAATCAGCCCCAGCATTTT. Its protein product is CASNRARNQPQHF.

The chain couples TRBV10-2 to TRBJ2-7, with D maybe TRBD2 (5 bases). This CDR3 is 13 amino acids long. V was pared by 5 bases and J by 7 bases, with 15 bases between. CDR1 is WSHSY, CDR2 SAAADI, per germline. CDR3 amino acids: CASSQDASGEQYF. Written as DNA, the CDR3 is TGCGCCAGCAGTCAGGACGCATCGGGAGAGCAGTACTTC.